The clone carrying this T cell receptor beta chain has more than one count but fewer than ten. Its antigen is unidentified. The data derive from a study of siplizumab effects on memory and regulatory T cells. Study-wide findings and caveats: Of the alloreactive clones, only a minor fraction mapped to unstimulated subsets. With siplizumab, Treg-derived clones averaged about 69% of mappable alloreactive CD4+ clones, versus 26.9% in controls.

The CDR3 covers 14 residues. The germline V gene has CDR1 WSHSY and CDR2 SAAADI. V lost 6 bases and J lost 2; bases outside the gene matches: 6. Using immunoSEQ multiplex PCR, the repertoire was profiled, and TCRdb retains in-frame clones only, with some absent. The sample records more than 70,000 clones, over 90% being singletons. Sequencing input: CD8+ T cells sorted from blood. This chain joins TRBV10-2 and TRBJ1-1; 7 bases fit TRBD1. The origin of this receptor is a human donor in good health. CDR3 loop: CASRRGQANTEAFF. The CDR3 DNA reads as TGCGCCAGCAGAAGAGGACAGGCAAACACTGAAGCTTTCTTT.